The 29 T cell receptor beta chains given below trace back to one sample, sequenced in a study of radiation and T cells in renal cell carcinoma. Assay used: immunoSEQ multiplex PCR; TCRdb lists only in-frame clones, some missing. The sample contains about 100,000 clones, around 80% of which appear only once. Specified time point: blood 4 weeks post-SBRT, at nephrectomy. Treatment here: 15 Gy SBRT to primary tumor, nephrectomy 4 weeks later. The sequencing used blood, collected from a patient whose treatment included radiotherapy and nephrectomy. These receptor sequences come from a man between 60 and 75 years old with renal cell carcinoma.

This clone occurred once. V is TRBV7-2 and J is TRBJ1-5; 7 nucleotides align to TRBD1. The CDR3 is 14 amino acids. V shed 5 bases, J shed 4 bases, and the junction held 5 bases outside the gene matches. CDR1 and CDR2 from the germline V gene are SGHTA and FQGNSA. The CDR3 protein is CASSLKTGNQPQHF. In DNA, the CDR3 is TGTGCCAGCAGCCTTAAGACAGGGAATCAGCCCCAGCATTTT.

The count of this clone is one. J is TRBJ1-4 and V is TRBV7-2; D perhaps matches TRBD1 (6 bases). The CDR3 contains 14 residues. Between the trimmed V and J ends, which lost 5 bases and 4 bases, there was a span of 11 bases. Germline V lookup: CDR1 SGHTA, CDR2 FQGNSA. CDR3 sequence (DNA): TGTGCCAGCAGCCAGGACAGATTTAATGAAAAACTGTTTTTT. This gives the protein CASSQDRFNEKLFF.

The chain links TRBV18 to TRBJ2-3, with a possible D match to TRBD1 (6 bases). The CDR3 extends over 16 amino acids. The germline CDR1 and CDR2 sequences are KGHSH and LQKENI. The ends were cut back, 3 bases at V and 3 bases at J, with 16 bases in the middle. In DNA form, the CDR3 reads TGTGCCAGCTCACCGGCAATCAGGGGTGGAACAGATACGCAGTATTTT. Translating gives CASSPAIRGGTDTQYF.

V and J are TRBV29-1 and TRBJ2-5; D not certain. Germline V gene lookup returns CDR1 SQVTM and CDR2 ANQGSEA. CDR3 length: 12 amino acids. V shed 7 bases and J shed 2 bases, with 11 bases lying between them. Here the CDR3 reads CSAATLQETQYF. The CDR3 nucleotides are TGCAGCGCCGCCACTCTACAAGAGACCCAGTACTTC.

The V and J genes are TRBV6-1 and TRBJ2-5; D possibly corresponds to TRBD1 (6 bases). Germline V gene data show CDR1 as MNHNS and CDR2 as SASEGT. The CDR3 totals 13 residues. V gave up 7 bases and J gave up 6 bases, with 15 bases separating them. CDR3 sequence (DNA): TGTGCCAGCACTGGGACACCAAGAAAGACCCAGTACTTC. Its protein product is CASTGTPRKTQYF.

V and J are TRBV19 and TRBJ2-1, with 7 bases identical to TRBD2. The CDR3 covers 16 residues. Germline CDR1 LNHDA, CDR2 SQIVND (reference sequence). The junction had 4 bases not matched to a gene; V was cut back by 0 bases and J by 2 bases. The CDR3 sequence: CASSIDLAAPYNEQFF. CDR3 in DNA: TGTGCCAGTAGTATAGACCTAGCGGCACCCTACAATGAGCAGTTCTTC. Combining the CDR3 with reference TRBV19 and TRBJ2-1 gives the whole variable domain DGGITQSPKYLFRKEGQNVTLSCEQNLNHDAMYWYRQDPGQGLRLIYYSQIVNDFQKGDIAEGYSVSREKKESFPLTVTSAQKNPTAFYLCASSIDLAAPYNEQFFGPGTRLTVL.

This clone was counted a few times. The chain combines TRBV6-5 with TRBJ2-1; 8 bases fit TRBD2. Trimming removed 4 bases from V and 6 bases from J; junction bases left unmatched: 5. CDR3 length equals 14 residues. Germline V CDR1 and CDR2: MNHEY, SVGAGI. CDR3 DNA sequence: TGTGCCAGCAGTTTAAGGGGACTAGGCAATGAGCAGTTCTTC. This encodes CASSLRGLGNEQFF.

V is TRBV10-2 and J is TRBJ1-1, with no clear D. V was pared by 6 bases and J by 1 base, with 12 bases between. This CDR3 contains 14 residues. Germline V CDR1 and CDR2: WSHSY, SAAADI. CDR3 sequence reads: CASRMTWGNTEAFF. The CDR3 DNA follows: TGCGCCAGCAGGATGACCTGGGGGAACACTGAAGCTTTCTTT.

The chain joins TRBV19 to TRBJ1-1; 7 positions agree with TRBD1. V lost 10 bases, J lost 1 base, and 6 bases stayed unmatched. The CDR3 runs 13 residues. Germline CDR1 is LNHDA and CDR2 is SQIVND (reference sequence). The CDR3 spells CATFRQGNTEAFF. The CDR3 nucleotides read TGTGCCACTTTCCGACAGGGGAACACTGAAGCTTTCTTT.

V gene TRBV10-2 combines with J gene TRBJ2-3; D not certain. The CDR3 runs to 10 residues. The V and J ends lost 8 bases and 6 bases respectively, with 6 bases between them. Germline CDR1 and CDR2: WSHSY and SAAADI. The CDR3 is CASGVDTQYF. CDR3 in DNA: TGCGCCAGCGGTGTTGATACGCAGTATTTT.

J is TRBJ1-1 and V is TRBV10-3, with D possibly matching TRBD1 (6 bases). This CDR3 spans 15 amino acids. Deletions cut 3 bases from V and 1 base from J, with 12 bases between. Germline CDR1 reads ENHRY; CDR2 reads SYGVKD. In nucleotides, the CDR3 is TGTGCCATCAGTGAAATGGGGACATCGAACACTGAAGCTTTCTTT. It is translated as CAISEMGTSNTEAFF.

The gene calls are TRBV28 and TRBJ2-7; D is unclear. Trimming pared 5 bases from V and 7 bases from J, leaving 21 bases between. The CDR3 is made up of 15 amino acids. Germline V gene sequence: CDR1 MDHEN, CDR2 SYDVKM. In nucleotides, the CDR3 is TGTGCCAGCAGTCCCTCCGGCCACCATTTAGGGGAGCAGTACTTC. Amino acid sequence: CASSPSGHHLGEQYF.

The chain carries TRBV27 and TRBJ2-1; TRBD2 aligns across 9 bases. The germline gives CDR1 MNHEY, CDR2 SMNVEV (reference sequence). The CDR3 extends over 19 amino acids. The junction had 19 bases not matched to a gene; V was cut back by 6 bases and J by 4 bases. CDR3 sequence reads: CASSPHTGSGRDRYNEQFF. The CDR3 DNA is TGTGCCAGCAGCCCCCATACGGGTAGCGGGAGAGACCGATACAATGAGCAGTTCTTC.

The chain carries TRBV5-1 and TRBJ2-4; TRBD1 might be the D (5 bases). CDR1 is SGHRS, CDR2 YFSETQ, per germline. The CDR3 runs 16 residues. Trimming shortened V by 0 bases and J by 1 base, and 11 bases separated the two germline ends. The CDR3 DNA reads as TGCGCCAGCAGCTTGGACCGCAGGGTGGCCAAAAACATTCAGTACTTC. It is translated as CASSLDRRVAKNIQYF.

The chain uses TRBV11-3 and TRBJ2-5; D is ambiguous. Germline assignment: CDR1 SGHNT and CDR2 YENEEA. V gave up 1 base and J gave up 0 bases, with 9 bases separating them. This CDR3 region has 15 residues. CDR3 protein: CASSLGSSYQETQYF. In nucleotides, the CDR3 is TGTGCCAGCAGCTTAGGTTCATCGTACCAAGAGACCCAGTACTTC.

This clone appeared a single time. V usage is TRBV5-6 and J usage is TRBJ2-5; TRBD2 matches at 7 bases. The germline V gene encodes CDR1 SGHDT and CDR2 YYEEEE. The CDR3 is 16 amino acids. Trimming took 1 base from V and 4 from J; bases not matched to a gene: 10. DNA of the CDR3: TGTGCCAGCAGCTTGTCCCCGGGAGGTTCGGGAGAGACCCAGTACTTC. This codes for CASSLSPGGSGETQYF.

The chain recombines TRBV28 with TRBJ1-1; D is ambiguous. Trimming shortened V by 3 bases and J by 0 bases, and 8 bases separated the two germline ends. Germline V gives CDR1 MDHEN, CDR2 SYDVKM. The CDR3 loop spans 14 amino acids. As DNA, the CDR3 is TGTGCCAGCAGTTTTTGGGGTATGAACACTGAAGCTTTCTTT. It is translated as CASSFWGMNTEAFF.

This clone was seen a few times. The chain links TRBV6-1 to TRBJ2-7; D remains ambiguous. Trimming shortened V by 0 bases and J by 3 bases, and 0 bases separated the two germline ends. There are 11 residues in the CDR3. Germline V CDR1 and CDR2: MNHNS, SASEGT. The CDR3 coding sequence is TGTGCCAGCAGTGAAGCCTACGAGCAGTACTTC. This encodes CASSEAYEQYF.

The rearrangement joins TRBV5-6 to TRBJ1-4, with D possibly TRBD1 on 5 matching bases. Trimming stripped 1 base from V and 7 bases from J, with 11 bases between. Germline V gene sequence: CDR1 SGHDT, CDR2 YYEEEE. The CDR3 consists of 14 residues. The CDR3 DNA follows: TGTGCCAGCAGCTTGTATAGGGACGGTGAAAAACTGTTTTTT. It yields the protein CASSLYRDGEKLFF.

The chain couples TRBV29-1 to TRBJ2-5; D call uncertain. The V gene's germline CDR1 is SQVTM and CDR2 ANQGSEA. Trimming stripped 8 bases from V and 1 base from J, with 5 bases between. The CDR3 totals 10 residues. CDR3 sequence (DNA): TGCAGCACATTCCAAGAGACCCAGTACTTC. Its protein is CSTFQETQYF.

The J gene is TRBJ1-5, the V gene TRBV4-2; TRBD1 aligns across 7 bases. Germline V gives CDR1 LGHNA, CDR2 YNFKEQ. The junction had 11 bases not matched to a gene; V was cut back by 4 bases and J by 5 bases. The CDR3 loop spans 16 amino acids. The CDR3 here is CASSPDNDRVDQPQHF. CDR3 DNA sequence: TGTGCCAGCAGCCCCGATAATGACAGGGTAGATCAGCCCCAGCATTTT.

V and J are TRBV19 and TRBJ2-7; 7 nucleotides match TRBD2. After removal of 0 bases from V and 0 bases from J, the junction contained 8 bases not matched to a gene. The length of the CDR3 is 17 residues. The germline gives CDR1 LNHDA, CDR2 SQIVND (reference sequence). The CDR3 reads CASSIELAPLSSYEQYF. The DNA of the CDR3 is TGTGCCAGTAGTATAGAACTAGCGCCACTGAGCTCCTACGAGCAGTACTTC.

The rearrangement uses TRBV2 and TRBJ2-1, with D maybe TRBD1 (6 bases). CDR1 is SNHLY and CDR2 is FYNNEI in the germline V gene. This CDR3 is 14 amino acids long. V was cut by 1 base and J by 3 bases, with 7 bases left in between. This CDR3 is CASSEETGYNEQFF. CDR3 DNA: TGTGCCAGCAGTGAAGAGACAGGCTACAATGAGCAGTTCTTC.

The chain's CDR3 is CASSIGVSNQPQHF. The CDR3, as DNA: TGTGCCAGTAGTATCGGGGTTAGCAATCAGCCCCAGCATTTT. The J gene is TRBJ1-5, the V gene TRBV19; D gene uncertain. Germline V gene sequence: CDR1 LNHDA, CDR2 SQIVND (reference sequence). This CDR3 comprises 14 residues. Trimming took off 3 bases at V and 0 bases at J, with 6 bases between the two ends. Full variable domain (remainder filled in from reference TRBV19 and TRBJ1-5): DGGITQSPKYLFRKEGQNVTLSCEQNLNHDAMYWYRQDPGQGLRLIYYSQIVNDFQKGDIAEGYSVSREKKESFPLTVTSAQKNPTAFYLCASSIGVSNQPQHFGDGTRLSIL.

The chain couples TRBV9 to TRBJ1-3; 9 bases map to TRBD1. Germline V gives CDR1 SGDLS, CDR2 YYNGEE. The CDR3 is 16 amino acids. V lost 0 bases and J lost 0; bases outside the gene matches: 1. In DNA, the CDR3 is TGTGCCAGCAGCGTAGCGGGACAGGGCTCTGGAAACACCATATATTTT. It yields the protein CASSVAGQGSGNTIYF.

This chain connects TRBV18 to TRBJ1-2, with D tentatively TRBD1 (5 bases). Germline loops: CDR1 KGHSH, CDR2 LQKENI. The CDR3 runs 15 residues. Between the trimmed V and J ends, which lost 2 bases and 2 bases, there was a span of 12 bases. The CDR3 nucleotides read TGTGCCAGCTCACCAGTAGGGACGGTCAACTATGGCTACACCTTC. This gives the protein CASSPVGTVNYGYTF.

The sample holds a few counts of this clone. The CDR3 sequence is CAISPTGGPQETQYF. The CDR3 nucleotides read TGTGCCATCAGTCCGACAGGAGGACCCCAAGAGACCCAGTACTTC. The V call is TRBV10-3, the J call TRBJ2-5, with a possible D match to TRBD1 (6 bases). Germline CDR1 and CDR2: ENHRY and SYGVKD. With 5 bases removed from V and 1 base from J, the gap between germline ends came to 14 bases. The CDR3 consists of 15 residues.

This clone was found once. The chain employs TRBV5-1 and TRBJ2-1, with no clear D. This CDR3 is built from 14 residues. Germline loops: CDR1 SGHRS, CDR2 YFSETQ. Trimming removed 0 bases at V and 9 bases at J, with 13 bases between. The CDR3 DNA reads TGCGCCAGCAGCTTGGAGCCTTGGGGTGGTGAGCAGTTCTTC. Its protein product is CASSLEPWGGEQFF.

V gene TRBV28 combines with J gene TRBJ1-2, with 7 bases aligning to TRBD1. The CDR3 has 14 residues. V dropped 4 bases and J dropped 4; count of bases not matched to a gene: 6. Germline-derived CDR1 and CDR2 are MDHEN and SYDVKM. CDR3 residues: CASSWQGVSYGYTF. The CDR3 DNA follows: TGTGCCAGCAGTTGGCAGGGGGTAAGCTATGGCTACACCTTC.